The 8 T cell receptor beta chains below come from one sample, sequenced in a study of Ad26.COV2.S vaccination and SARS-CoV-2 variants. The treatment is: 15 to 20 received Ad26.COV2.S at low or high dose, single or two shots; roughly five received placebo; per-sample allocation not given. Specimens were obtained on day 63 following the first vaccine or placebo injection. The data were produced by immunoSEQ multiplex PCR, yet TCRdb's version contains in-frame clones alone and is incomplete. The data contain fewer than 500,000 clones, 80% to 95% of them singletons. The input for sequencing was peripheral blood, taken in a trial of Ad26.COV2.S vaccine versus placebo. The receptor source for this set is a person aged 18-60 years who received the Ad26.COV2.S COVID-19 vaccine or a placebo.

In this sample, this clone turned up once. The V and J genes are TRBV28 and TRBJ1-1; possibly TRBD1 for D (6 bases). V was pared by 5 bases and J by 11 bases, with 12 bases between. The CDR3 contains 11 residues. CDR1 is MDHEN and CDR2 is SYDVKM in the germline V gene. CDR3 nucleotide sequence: TGTGCCAGCAGTACCGGGACAAAGGCTTTCTTT. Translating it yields CASSTGTKAFF.

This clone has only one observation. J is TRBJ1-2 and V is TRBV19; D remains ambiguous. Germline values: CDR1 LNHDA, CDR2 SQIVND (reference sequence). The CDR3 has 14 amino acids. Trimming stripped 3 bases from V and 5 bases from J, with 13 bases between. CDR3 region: CASSIGLKEYGYTF. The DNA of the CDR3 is TGTGCCAGTAGTATTGGGTTGAAGGAATATGGCTACACCTTC.

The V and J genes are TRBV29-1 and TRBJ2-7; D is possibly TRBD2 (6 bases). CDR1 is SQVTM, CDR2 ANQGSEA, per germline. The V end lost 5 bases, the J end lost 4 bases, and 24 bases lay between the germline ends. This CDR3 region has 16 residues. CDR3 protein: CSVLGWARDSSYEQYF. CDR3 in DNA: TGCAGCGTTCTTGGCTGGGCCCGGGACTCCTCATACGAGCAGTACTTC.

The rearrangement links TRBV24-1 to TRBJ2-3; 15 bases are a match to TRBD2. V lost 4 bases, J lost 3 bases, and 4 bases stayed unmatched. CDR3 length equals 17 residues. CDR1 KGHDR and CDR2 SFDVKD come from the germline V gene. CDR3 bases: TGTGCCACCAGTGAGGGACTAGCGGGAGGTAGGACAGATACGCAGTATTTT. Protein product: CATSEGLAGGRTDTQYF.

The CDR3 reads CASSPGLAEQYF. The CDR3 coding sequence is TGTGCCAGCAGCCCGGGACTCGCGGAGCAGTACTTC. V and J are TRBV5-5 and TRBJ2-7, with a tentative D call TRBD2 (6 bases). The CDR3 has 12 residues. V dropped 4 bases and J dropped 7 bases, with 12 bases sitting between them. The V gene's germline CDR1 is SGHKS and CDR2 YYEKEE (reference sequence).

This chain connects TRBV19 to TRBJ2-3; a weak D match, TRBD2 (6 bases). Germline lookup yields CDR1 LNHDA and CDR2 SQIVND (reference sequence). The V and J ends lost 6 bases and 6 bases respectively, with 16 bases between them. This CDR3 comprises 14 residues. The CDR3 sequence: CASSLSGVRDTQYF. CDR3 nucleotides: TGTGCCAGTAGCCTTTCGGGGGTTCGGGATACGCAGTATTTT.

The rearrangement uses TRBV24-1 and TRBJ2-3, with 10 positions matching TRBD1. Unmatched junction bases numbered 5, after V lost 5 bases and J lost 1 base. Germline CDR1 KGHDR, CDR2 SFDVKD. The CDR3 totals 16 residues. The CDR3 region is CATSAATGGGTDTQYF. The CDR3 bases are TGTGCCACCAGTGCCGCGACAGGGGGCGGCACAGATACGCAGTATTTT.

CDR3 nucleotide sequence: TGTGCCTGGAGTCCACCCGGGACTCTGGCCTACGAGCAGTACTTC. Protein product: CAWSPPGTLAYEQYF. This chain uses TRBV30 with TRBJ2-7; weak D call: TRBD2 (6 bases). V was cut by 2 bases and J by 2 bases, with 16 bases left in between. The CDR3 sequence is 15 residues long. Germline CDR1 is GTSNPN and CDR2 is SVGIG (reference sequence). Looking up the rest from reference TRBV30 and TRBJ2-7 gives the full variable domain: SQTIHQWPATLVQPVGSPLSLECTVEGTSNPNLYWYRQAAGRGLQLLFYSVGIGQISSEVPQNLSASRPQDRQFILSSKKLLLSDSGFYLCAWSPPGTLAYEQYFGPGTRLTVT.